The rows below give T cell receptor beta chains drawn from one sample of a study of cytomegalovirus exposure and HLA in healthy donors. Produced via immunoSEQ multiplex PCR; TCRdb's table is partial and in-frame only. The sample lists under 140,000 clones, over 60% occurring once. Sequences were obtained from PBMCs. The origin of the receptors is a young man in good health and CMV-seropositive. The CDR3 runs from the conserved cysteine through the conserved F or W. A D gene is named only where the DNA matches it firmly. Size is stated for part of the rows, as once, few or many counts, or as a class when the clone is expanded.

>.|TRBJ1-6|.|TRBV27
TGTGCCAGCAGTTTATCCTCGACAGCCTTTAACTATAATTCACCCCTCCACTTT
CASSLSSTAFNYNSPLHF
>.|TRBJ2-3|.|TRBV10-1
TGCGCCAGCAGTGAGGAGGTAGCGGATACGCAGTATTTT
CASSEEVADTQYF
>.|TRBJ2-3|TRBD2|TRBV7-8
TGTGCCAGCACCCCGGGACTAAAAAACACGAACCCCCGCACAGATACGCAGTATTTT
CASTPGLKNTNPRTDTQYF
>few|TRBJ1-5|TRBD1|TRBV19
TGTGCCAGTAGCCAGGAAGGACAGGGCAATCAGCCCCAGCATTTT
CASSQEGQGNQPQHF
>.|TRBJ2-7|.|TRBV19
TGTGCCAGTAGTTCAATTCAGGGAAGCTCCTACGAGCAGTACTTC
CASSSIQGSSYEQYF
>.|TRBJ2-2|.|TRBV25-1
TGTGCCAGCAGTGAAATGATGGACAGCGCGAACACCGGGGAGCTGTTTTTT
CASSEMMDSANTGELFF
>.|TRBJ2-7|.|TRBV5-1
TGCGCCAGCAGCTTGGGTACGGTTATCTCCTACGAGCAGTACTTC
CASSLGTVISYEQYF
>.|TRBJ1-1|.|TRBV10-3
TGTGCCATCAGAGGGGAGGTGGCCACTGAAGCTTTCTTT
CAIRGEVATEAFF
>.|TRBJ2-3|.|TRBV5-1
TGCGCCAGCAGCTTGGCCGGGTCCCCCCGCAATTTT
CASSLAGSPRNF
>.|TRBJ2-3|TRBD2|TRBV9
TGTGCCAGCAGCGTAGGCGGGGGACCTAGCACAGATACGCAGTATTTT
CASSVGGGPSTDTQYF
>.|TRBJ2-1|TRBD2|TRBV9
TGTGCCAGCAGCGCCCGAGGGCTAGCGGCCACAACTTACAATGAGCAGTTCTTC
CASSARGLAATTYNEQFF
>.|TRBJ2-5|TRBD2|TRBV7-2
TGTGCCAGCACCGTGGGACTAGCGTTACAAGAGACCCAGTACTTC
CASTVGLALQETQYF
>once|TRBJ2-3|TRBD1|TRBV4-3
TGCGCCAGCAGCCAAGAGATACAGGGGGAAAGAGATACGCAGTATTTT
CASSQEIQGERDTQYF
>.|TRBJ2-7|TRBD1|TRBV25-1
TGTGCCAGCAGCCGGGACAGACCTTACGAGCAGTACTTC
CASSRDRPYEQYF
>.|TRBJ2-5|TRBD2|TRBV7-2
TGTGCCAGCACCTCTCCCCTGGGAGCGGGGGTGGAGACCCAGTACTTC
CASTSPLGAGVETQYF
>.|TRBJ2-2|.|TRBV7-6
TGTGCCAGCAGCTTGACGGGACATCCCACCGGGGAGCTGTTTTTT
CASSLTGHPTGELFF
>.|TRBJ1-1|.|TRBV12-5
TGTGCTAGTGTCTTGGGGGGAGGGAACACTGAAGCTTTCTTT
CASVLGGGNTEAFF
>.|TRBJ2-4|.|TRBV4-1
TGCGCCAGCAGCCAGCCGGGATCCTCCTTAGCCAAAAACATTCAGTACTTC
CASSQPGSSLAKNIQYF
>.|TRBJ2-7|.|TRBV14
TGTGCCAGCAGCCAAACAGGTACCTACGAGCAGTACTTC
CASSQTGTYEQYF
>.|TRBJ1-3|TRBD1|TRBV6-1
TGTGCCAGCAGTGGAAGGACAGGGGGCTCTGGAAACACCATATATTTT
CASSGRTGGSGNTIYF
>.|TRBJ2-1|.|TRBV3-1/TRBV3-2
TGTGCCAGCAGACGGGTCCTCTTC
CASRRVLF
>.|TRBJ2-3|.|TRBV6-5
TGTGCCAGCAGCCAACTTCTTAGCACAGATACGCAGTATTTT
CASSQLLSTDTQYF
>.|TRBJ2-3|TRBD2|TRBV7-2
TGTGCCAGCAGCTTAGTCCCAGCGGGGGACACAGATACGCAGTATTTT
CASSLVPAGDTDTQYF
>.|TRBJ2-5|TRBD1|TRBV28
TGTGCCAGCAGTTTCCGGGGCAGGGGGCTACAAGAGACCCAGTACTTC
CASSFRGRGLQETQYF
>.|TRBJ2-7|TRBD2|TRBV27
TGTGCCAGCAGCCCCCCCCCGGGAGGGGAGCAGTACTTC
CASSPPPGGEQYF
>few|TRBJ1-6|TRBD1|TRBV5-1
TGCGCCAGCAGCTTAAATGGACAGGGACTCCTATCACCCCTCCACTTT
CASSLNGQGLLSPLHF
>.|TRBJ2-5|TRBD2|TRBV18
TGTGCCAGCTCACCCGGACTAGCGGGGCTCCAAGAGACCCAGTACTTC
CASSPGLAGLQETQYF
>.|TRBJ2-1|.|TRBV6-1
TGTGCCAGCAAGGACGGGATAAACTACAATGAGCAGTTCTTC
CASKDGINYNEQFF
>.|TRBJ2-1|TRBD2|TRBV29-1
TGCAGCGTTGAACGGGGGGGCGGCCACAATGAGCAGTTCTTC
CSVERGGGHNEQFF
>.|TRBJ2-3|TRBD2|TRBV28
TGTGCCAGCAGTTTAAGACTAGCGGGGGCTGGGGTTCCGGCGCAGTATTTT
CASSLRLAGAGVPAQYF
>.|TRBJ1-1|.|TRBV7-9
TGTGCCAGCAGCTTAGAGCAGGGTTTGGTTGCTGAAGCTTTCTTT
CASSLEQGLVAEAFF
>.|TRBJ2-7|.|TRBV2
TGTGCCAGCAGTAGGGGCGGGGCCGGCGAGCAGTACTTC
CASSRGGAGEQYF
>.|TRBJ1-1|.|TRBV5-4
TGTGCCAGCAGCCTGGACGGAGGGTATGAAGCTTTCTTT
CASSLDGGYEAFF
>.|TRBJ2-7|TRBD2|TRBV29-1
TGCAGCGTTTCCCCCGGGACTAGGACACACGAGCAGTACTTC
CSVSPGTRTHEQYF
>.|TRBJ2-1|.|TRBV9
TGTGCCAGCAGCCCGAGAAGGGGGGGGGCCTACAATGAGCAGTTCTTC
CASSPRRGGAYNEQFF
>.|TRBJ1-6|TRBD1|TRBV7-6
TGTGCCAGCAGCTTAGGGGACAGGGGTGATTCACCCCTCCACTTT
CASSLGDRGDSPLHF
>.|TRBJ2-1|.|TRBV28
TGTGCCAGCAGTAGAGGGCGGACCCGGACAGCCGCGTTCAATGAGCAGTTCTTC
CASSRGRTRTAAFNEQFF
>.|TRBJ1-4|.|TRBV7-9
TGTGCCAGCAGCCTCGCGGGACGGAGTAATGAAAAACTGTTTTTT
CASSLAGRSNEKLFF
>few|TRBJ2-4|.|TRBV6-5
TGTGCCAGCAGTTACTCGAGTAGCGGCCAAAACATTCAGTACTTC
CASSYSSSGQNIQYF
>.|TRBJ1-6|.|TRBV2
TGTGCCAGCAGTGAAAGGGGGAGCTCCTATAATTCACCCCTCCACTTT
CASSERGSSYNSPLHF
>.|TRBJ2-5|TRBD2|TRBV4-1
TGCGCCAGCAGCCAGGAAATAGCGGGGGGGGTATTAGGTAACCAAGAGACCCAGTACTTC
CASSQEIAGGVLGNQETQYF
>few|TRBJ2-1|.|TRBV6-6
TGTGCCAGCAGTTACGAGGGGGGGTCCTACAATGAGCAGTTCTTC
CASSYEGGSYNEQFF
>few|TRBJ1-4|.|TRBV5-4
TGTGCCAAACTTAAACTGTTTTTT
CAKLKLFF
>.|TRBJ2-7|TRBD2|TRBV11-3
TGTGCCAGCAGCTCCGGACTAGCCTACGAGCAGTACTTC
CASSSGLAYEQYF
>.|TRBJ2-7|TRBD1|TRBV29-1
TGCAGCGTTCGGGACAGGGAACATCGCTACGAGCAGTACTTC
CSVRDREHRYEQYF
>.|TRBJ2-7|TRBD2|TRBV7-2
TGTGCCAGCAGCTTAGAGGCGGGGGGGACCTACGAGCAGTACTTC
CASSLEAGGTYEQYF
>few|TRBJ1-5|.|TRBV6-6
TGTGCCAGCAACAGTCAGCCCCAGCATTTT
CASNSQPQHF
>once|TRBJ2-7|TRBD1|TRBV10-3
TGTGCCATCAGCACAGGGGTCTACGAGCAGTACTTC
CAISTGVYEQYF
>few|TRBJ1-6|.|TRBV19
TGTGCCAGTAAGGGGCCCTGGGCACCCCTCCACTTT
CASKGPWAPLHF
>once|TRBJ1-2|.|TRBV5-1
TGCGCCAGCAGCGTCAACAGGGATGTCAACTATGGCTACACCTTC
CASSVNRDVNYGYTF
>.|TRBJ1-3|TRBD1|TRBV7-9
TGTGCCAGCAGCTCGCCAGGTTGGGGGACAGTGACGGGAAACACCATATATTTT
CASSSPGWGTVTGNTIYF
>.|TRBJ2-5|TRBD1|TRBV7-9
TGTGCCAGCAGTTTCACAGGGGAAGAGACCCAGTACTTC
CASSFTGEETQYF
>.|TRBJ1-5|TRBD1|TRBV10-2
TGCGCCAGCAGTGAGATGGCAGGGGGCATTGGGCAGCCCCAGCATTTT
CASSEMAGGIGQPQHF
>.|TRBJ1-3|.|TRBV5-5
TGTGCCAGCAGCTTGGAGGGGATTGTTGGAAACACCATATATTTT
CASSLEGIVGNTIYF
>few|TRBJ1-1|TRBD1|TRBV28
TGTGCCAGCAGTTACCGGGACAGAAACACTGAAGCTTTCTTT
CASSYRDRNTEAFF
>.|TRBJ1-4|.|TRBV7-9
TGTGCCAGCAGCTTAGCTGGGGCCAGGGCTAATGAAAAACTGTTTTTT
CASSLAGARANEKLFF